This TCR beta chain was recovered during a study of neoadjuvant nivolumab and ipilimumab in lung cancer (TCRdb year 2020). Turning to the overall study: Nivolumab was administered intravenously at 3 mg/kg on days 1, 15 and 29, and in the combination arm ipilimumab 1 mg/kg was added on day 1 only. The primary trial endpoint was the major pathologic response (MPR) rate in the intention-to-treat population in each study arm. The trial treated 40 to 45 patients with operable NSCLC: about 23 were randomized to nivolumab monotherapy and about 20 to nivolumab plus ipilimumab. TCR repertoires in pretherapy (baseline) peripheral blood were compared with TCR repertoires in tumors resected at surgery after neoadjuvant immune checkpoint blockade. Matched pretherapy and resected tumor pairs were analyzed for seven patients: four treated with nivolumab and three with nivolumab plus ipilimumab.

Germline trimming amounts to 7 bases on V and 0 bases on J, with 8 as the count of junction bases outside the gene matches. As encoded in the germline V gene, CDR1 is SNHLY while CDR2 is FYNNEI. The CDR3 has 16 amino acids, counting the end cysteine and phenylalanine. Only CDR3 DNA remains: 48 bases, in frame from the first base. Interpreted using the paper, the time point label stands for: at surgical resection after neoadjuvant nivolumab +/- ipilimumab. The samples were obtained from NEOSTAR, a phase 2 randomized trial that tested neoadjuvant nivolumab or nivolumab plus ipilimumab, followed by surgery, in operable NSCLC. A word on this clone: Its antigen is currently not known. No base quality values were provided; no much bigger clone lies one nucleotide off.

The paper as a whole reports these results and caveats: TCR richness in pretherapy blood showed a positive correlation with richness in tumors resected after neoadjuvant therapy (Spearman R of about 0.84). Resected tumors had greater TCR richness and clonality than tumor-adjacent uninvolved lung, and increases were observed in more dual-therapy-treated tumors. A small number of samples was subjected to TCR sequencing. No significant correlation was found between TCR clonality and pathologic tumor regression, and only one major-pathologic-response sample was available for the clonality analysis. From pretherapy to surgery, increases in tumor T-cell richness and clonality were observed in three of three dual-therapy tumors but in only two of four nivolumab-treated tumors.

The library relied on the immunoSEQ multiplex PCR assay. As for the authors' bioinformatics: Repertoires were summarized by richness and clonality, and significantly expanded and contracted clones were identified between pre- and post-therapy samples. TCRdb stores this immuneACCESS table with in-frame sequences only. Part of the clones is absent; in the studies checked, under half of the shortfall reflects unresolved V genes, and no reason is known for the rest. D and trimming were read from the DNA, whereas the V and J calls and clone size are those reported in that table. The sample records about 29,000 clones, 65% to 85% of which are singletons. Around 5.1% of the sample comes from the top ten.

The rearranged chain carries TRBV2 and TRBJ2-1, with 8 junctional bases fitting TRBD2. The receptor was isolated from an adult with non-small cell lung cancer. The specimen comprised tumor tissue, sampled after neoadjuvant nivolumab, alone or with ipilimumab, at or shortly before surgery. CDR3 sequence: CASTFRGTSSYNEQFF. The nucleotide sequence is TGTGCCAGCACCTTTCGGGGGACTAGCTCCTACAATGAGCAGTTCTTC.